The present entry profiles one TCR beta chain with its context. The antigen is unknown. This CDR3 is 13 amino acids long. Trimming pared 1 base from V and 12 bases from J, leaving 15 bases between. Germline V gene data show CDR1 as MGHRA and CDR2 as YSYEKL. The donors were members of the validation cohort comprising over 100 subjects, separate from the roughly 730-subject first cohort. These data come from a study of cytomegalovirus exposure and HLA in healthy donors. Study overall: The same platform as the roughly 700 first-cohort repertoires was used for the 130 or so validation repertoires, a later analysis reported.

Data came from immunoSEQ multiplex PCR; TCRdb stores just in-frame clones and leaves some out. The data show roughly 140,000 clones, with around 88% seen just once and around 8% held by the top ten. Regarding the study as a whole: Researchers counted around 150 TCR beta chains as cytomegalovirus-associated. Despite most TCR sequences being rare, some public TCRs occurred in many donors.

Sequenced: PBMCs. The TCR was taken from a woman between 18 and 30 years old in good health and CMV-seropositive. The chain is built from TRBV4-1 and TRBJ1-1; maybe TRBD1 (6 bases). The CDR3 DNA reads TGCGCCAGCAGCCAAGCGAGAGACAGGCCTCCTTTCTTT. Translating gives CASSQARDRPPFF.